The subject of this entry is one T cell receptor beta chain. This sample is part of a study of control samples from healthy donors and cancer patients. Profiled with immunoSEQ multiplex PCR; TCRdb holds only in-frame clones, not every one. Here the sample spans about 75,000 clones, roughly 94% being singletons. The source material was blood. This clonotype originated in a woman between 40 and 50 years old in good health.

CDR3 sequence (DNA): TGTGCCAGCAGTTTATACGGGGAAATGAACACTGAAGCTTTCTTT. Translated, it gives CASSLYGEMNTEAFF. This sequence joins TRBV27 and TRBJ1-1; no reliable D call. Germline V lookup: CDR1 MNHEY, CDR2 SMNVEV (reference sequence). The CDR3 sequence is 15 residues long. The V gene lost 1 base and the J gene lost 0 bases, with 9 bases spanning the gap.